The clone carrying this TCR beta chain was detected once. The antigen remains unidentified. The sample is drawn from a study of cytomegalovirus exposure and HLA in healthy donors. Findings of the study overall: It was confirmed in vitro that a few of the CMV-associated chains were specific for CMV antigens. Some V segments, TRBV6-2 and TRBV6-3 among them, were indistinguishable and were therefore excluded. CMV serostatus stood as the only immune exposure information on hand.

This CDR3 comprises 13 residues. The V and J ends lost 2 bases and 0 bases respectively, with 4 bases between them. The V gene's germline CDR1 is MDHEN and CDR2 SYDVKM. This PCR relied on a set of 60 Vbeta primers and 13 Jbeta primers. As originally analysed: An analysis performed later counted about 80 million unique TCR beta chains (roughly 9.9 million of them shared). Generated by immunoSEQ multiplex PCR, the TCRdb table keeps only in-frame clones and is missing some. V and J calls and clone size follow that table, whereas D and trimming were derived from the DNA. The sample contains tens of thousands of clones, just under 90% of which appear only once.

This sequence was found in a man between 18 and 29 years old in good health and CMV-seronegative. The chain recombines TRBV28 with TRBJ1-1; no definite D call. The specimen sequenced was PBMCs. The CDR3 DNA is TGTGCCAGCAGTTTAGCGCTGAACACTGAAGCTTTCTTT. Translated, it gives CASSLALNTEAFF.